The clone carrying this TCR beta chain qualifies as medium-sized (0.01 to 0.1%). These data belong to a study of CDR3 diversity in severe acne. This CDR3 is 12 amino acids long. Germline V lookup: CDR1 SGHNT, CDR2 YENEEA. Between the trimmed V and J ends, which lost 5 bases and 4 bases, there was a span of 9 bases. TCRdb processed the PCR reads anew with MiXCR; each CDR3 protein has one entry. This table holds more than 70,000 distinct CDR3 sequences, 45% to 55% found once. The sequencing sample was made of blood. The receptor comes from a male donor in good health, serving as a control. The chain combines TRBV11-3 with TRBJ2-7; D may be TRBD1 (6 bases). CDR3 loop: CASSDTGYEQYF. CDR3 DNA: TGTGCCAGCAGCGATACAGGGTACGAGCAGTACTTC.